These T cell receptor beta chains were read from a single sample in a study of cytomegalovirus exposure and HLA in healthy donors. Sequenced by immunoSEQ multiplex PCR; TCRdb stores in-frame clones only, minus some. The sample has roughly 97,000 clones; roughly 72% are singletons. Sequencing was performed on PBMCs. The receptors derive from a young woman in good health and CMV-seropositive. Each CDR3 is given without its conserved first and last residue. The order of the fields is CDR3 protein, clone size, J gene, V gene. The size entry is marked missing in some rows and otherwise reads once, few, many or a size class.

CDR3 protein: ASSKRAGGETQY
clone size: .
J gene: TRBJ2-5
V gene: TRBV21-1

CDR3 protein: ASSSEGYT
clone size: .
J gene: TRBJ1-2
V gene: TRBV7-9

CDR3 protein: ASSAGQGYNQPQH
clone size: .
J gene: TRBJ1-5
V gene: TRBV9

CDR3 protein: ASSQAGQNNSPLH
clone size: .
J gene: TRBJ1-6
V gene: TRBV4-1

CDR3 protein: ASSSGTSGEETQY
clone size: .
J gene: TRBJ2-5
V gene: TRBV5-1

CDR3 protein: ASSPLAGVLNEQF
clone size: .
J gene: TRBJ2-1
V gene: TRBV6-6

CDR3 protein: ASSLGPEGGNQPQH
clone size: .
J gene: TRBJ1-5
V gene: TRBV5-1

CDR3 protein: ASSYSGQGTFEQF
clone size: .
J gene: TRBJ2-1
V gene: TRBV6-5

CDR3 protein: ASSDSASPEAF
clone size: .
J gene: TRBJ1-1
V gene: TRBV10-1

CDR3 protein: ASSSQTSGNNEQF
clone size: .
J gene: TRBJ2-1
V gene: TRBV5-6

CDR3 protein: ASSLTRDSSYEQY
clone size: .
J gene: TRBJ2-7
V gene: TRBV10-1

CDR3 protein: AWSEGGQGAWETQY
clone size: .
J gene: TRBJ2-5
V gene: TRBV30

CDR3 protein: ASNPGGIADTQY
clone size: .
J gene: TRBJ2-3
V gene: TRBV28

CDR3 protein: ASSEKRGIGTSGALEQY
clone size: .
J gene: TRBJ2-7
V gene: TRBV6-1

CDR3 protein: ASILEGGGSYEQY
clone size: .
J gene: TRBJ2-7
V gene: TRBV5-5

CDR3 protein: ASSLGGTGNQPQH
clone size: .
J gene: TRBJ1-5
V gene: TRBV7-2

CDR3 protein: ASSIGTSGTYNEQF
clone size: once
J gene: TRBJ2-1
V gene: TRBV19

CDR3 protein: AWSVPGGTEAF
clone size: once
J gene: TRBJ1-1
V gene: TRBV30

CDR3 protein: ASSIEQGLRAQH
clone size: .
J gene: TRBJ1-5
V gene: TRBV19

CDR3 protein: ASSSIPTDSGELF
clone size: .
J gene: TRBJ2-2
V gene: TRBV5-1

CDR3 protein: AWTLDSRNQPQH
clone size: .
J gene: TRBJ1-5
V gene: TRBV30

CDR3 protein: ASSEDALATEQY
clone size: .
J gene: TRBJ2-7
V gene: TRBV4-1

CDR3 protein: ASSATGTGSGYT
clone size: .
J gene: TRBJ1-2
V gene: TRBV7-6

CDR3 protein: ASSYGGTGYYGYT
clone size: .
J gene: TRBJ1-2
V gene: TRBV6-5

CDR3 protein: ASSHPRGGQGWEPQH
clone size: .
J gene: TRBJ1-5
V gene: TRBV19

CDR3 protein: ATSDRDNNQPQH
clone size: .
J gene: TRBJ1-5
V gene: TRBV15

CDR3 protein: ASSLISGAYEQY
clone size: .
J gene: TRBJ2-7
V gene: TRBV5-1

CDR3 protein: ATSREGGSYEQF
clone size: .
J gene: TRBJ2-1
V gene: TRBV15

CDR3 protein: ASSLSVGYEQY
clone size: .
J gene: TRBJ2-7
V gene: TRBV19

CDR3 protein: ASRREGQGGHEQY
clone size: .
J gene: TRBJ2-7
V gene: TRBV2

CDR3 protein: ASTSGSNYNEQF
clone size: once
J gene: TRBJ2-1
V gene: TRBV30

CDR3 protein: ASSSLQVGEQF
clone size: few
J gene: TRBJ2-1
V gene: TRBV6-6

CDR3 protein: ASSQGRREKLF
clone size: .
J gene: TRBJ1-4
V gene: TRBV4-2

CDR3 protein: ASSYSAGSGETQY
clone size: few
J gene: TRBJ2-5
V gene: TRBV6-5

CDR3 protein: ASSVKTGLTEAF
clone size: once
J gene: TRBJ1-1
V gene: TRBV19

CDR3 protein: ASVLPGGEQY
clone size: .
J gene: TRBJ2-7
V gene: TRBV5-4

CDR3 protein: SVGVQGITGELF
clone size: .
J gene: TRBJ2-2
V gene: TRBV29-1

CDR3 protein: ASSALQGANEQF
clone size: .
J gene: TRBJ2-1
V gene: TRBV6-5

CDR3 protein: ASSSDRYYNEQF
clone size: .
J gene: TRBJ2-1
V gene: TRBV5-1

CDR3 protein: ASSPGLAGGPREQF
clone size: .
J gene: TRBJ2-1
V gene: TRBV11-3

CDR3 protein: ASSIDSLAGGVTDTQY
clone size: .
J gene: TRBJ2-3
V gene: TRBV19

CDR3 protein: ASSQTGGGEKLF
clone size: .
J gene: TRBJ1-4
V gene: TRBV14

CDR3 protein: ATAQGYGYT
clone size: .
J gene: TRBJ1-2
V gene: TRBV19

CDR3 protein: ASSLIPASGTDTQY
clone size: .
J gene: TRBJ2-3
V gene: TRBV11-2

CDR3 protein: ASSLGTDFEAF
clone size: .
J gene: TRBJ1-1
V gene: TRBV28

CDR3 protein: SVRAGDYEQY
clone size: .
J gene: TRBJ2-7
V gene: TRBV29-1

CDR3 protein: ASTGTTTDTQY
clone size: few
J gene: TRBJ2-3
V gene: TRBV11-2

CDR3 protein: ASSTHRLAGVVGTQY
clone size: .
J gene: TRBJ2-3
V gene: TRBV19

CDR3 protein: ASSLTGYEQY
clone size: .
J gene: TRBJ2-7
V gene: TRBV5-1

CDR3 protein: ASSLGSGSSYNEQF
clone size: .
J gene: TRBJ2-1
V gene: TRBV5-1